This entry is about one T cell receptor (beta chain). Its recognized antigen is unknown. No base quality information exists; no much larger clone differs at one position. Inclusive of the bounding cysteine and phenylalanine, the CDR3 is 12 residues long. Of all the DNA, just the CDR3 is kept, 36 bases in frame from base 1. Trimming removed 5 bases from V and 4 bases from J, leaving 8 bases between the germline ends. The CDR1 and CDR2 encoded by the germline V gene are SGHRS and YFSETQ. The data were taken from a study of blood T cells in healthy people across ages (dated by TCRdb to about 2015). Background on the whole study: In model experiments, template switching captured roughly one uniquely barcoded TCR beta cDNA molecule for every two T cells. To avoid experimental bias, donors of different ages were randomly spread across the sequencing lanes. The study measured age-related changes in TCR beta repertoire diversity using deep sequencing normalized with unique cDNA molecular identifiers. The donors were divided into four age groups: young (average approximately 16 years), middle-aged (under 40), aged (roughly 66) and long-lived (roughly 86). For two donors (one aged 18 to 29 and one aged 80 or older), the study analyzed two additional independent replicas of 1 million unique cDNA reads from the same blood draw. Paper-wide results and their limitations: Estimates of total diversity based on one million sequenced T cells were considered lower bounds and underestimates. Conclusive comparison of naive and antigen-experienced compartments was prevented by the profiling of bulk unsorted PBMCs. The percentage of naive T cells measured by flow cytometry correlated strongly with observed TCR beta diversity. Observed TCR beta diversity per million T cells fell roughly linearly with age, and a significant reduction was already apparent by age roughly 40. The long-lived group showed more naive CD4+ T cells, fewer expanded clones and increased TCR diversity than the aged group, suggesting age selection. Donor CMV infection status was unknown, potentially confounding age-related changes in expanded clonotypes.

Donors were a few dozen systemically healthy Caucasian individuals from Russia aged roughly 6 to 100 years. Ten milliliters of peripheral blood were drawn from each donor into EDTA-treated Vacutainer tubes. PBMCs were isolated by Ficoll-Paque density-gradient centrifugation, with at least 6.5 million obtained per sample. Total RNA was extracted from PBMCs with Trizol reagent, with at least 5.5 micrograms obtained per sample. For every donor, flow cytometry on a PBMC aliquot measured the percentage of naive CD45RAhigh/CD27high T cells. Library creation used 5' RACE. The sequencer was an Illumina HiSeq 2500. A second roughly 7 to 12 cycle PCR used a sample-barcoded 5' primer and a J-beta primer mix. Each TCR beta cDNA molecule received a unique molecular identifier from a template-switch 5' adaptor carrying 12 random nucleotides. Each sample yielded at least 3 million CDR3-containing paired-end reads. All of the RNA was converted into first-strand cDNA using the Mint cDNA synthesis kit, with a TRBC-specific oligonucleotide serving as the primer. Following uracil-DNA glycosylase treatment, all cDNA underwent a first 18-cycle PCR with the universal primers M1SS and BC2_uni_R. Per the authors' processing: For normalization, 1 million high-quality reads were randomly selected from each sample, with every read carrying a distinct molecular identifier. Instead of being binned into consensus sequences, reads with shared molecular identifiers were discarded. MiTCR, with a Q25 quality threshold and the strictest error-elimination algorithm, was used for CDR3 identification, clonotype clustering and error correction. Lower-bound total TCR beta diversity was estimated with a nonparametric unseen species model using Euler transformation. TCRdb cleaned the public reads at Q25 with fastp, built clones with MiXCR and kept in-frame beta chains. All rows with the same CDR3 protein become a single entry with the most common DNA and genes. The V and J calls and clone size come from TCRdb's table, not from the authors' own analysis. The sample data list hundreds of thousands of distinct CDR3 sequences, and roughly three fifths of these were observed just once. Of the sample, more than 25% falls within the top ten clones.

The sequence links TRBV5-1 to TRBJ2-3; no D gene is confidently identified. The sequencing sample was made of blood. This receptor was taken from a man aged 35-49 years in good health. The DNA sequence is given as TGCGCCAGCAGGGGAAGTGCAGATACGCAGTATTTT. It translates as CASRGSADTQYF.